This passage covers 20 T cell receptor beta chains from one sample sequenced in a study of blood T cell repertoires in COVID-19. The repertoire was sequenced with immunoSEQ multiplex PCR; TCRdb's copy has only in-frame clones and lacks some. The top ten clones hold about 5% of a sample with some 200,000 clones, around 91% of them seen once. The sample taken for sequencing was peripheral blood. The receptors were sampled from a woman in her thirties or forties with acute or convalescent COVID-19.

J is TRBJ1-5 and V is TRBV7-8; a weak D match, TRBD1 (6 bases). V lost 5 bases and J lost 11, with 13 bases in between. The V gene's germline CDR1 is SGHVS and CDR2 FQNEAQ. The CDR3 is made up of 12 amino acids. The DNA of the CDR3 is TGTGCCAGCAGCCCAGGGACAAGGGCCCAGCATTTT. This gives the protein CASSPGTRAQHF. The full variable domain, rest sourced from reference TRBV7-8 and TRBJ1-5, is GAGVSQSPRYKVAKRGQDVALRCDPISGHVSLFWYQQALGQGPEFLTYFQNEAQLDKSGLPSDRFFAERPEGSVSTLKIQRTQQEDSAVYLCASSPGTRAQHFGDGTRLSIL.

This rearrangement joins TRBV11-3 to TRBJ2-3; possibly TRBD2 for D (6 bases). The CDR3 has 16 residues. Germline V gives CDR1 SGHNT, CDR2 YENEEA. Trimming removed 5 bases from V and 8 bases from J, with 23 bases in between. Here the CDR3 DNA reads TGTGCCAGCAGCCCCGGAACTAGCACAGATAGGGGTACGCAGTATTTT. Its translation: CASSPGTSTDRGTQYF.

The rearrangement uses TRBV7-2 and TRBJ1-4; D gene ambiguous. The CDR3 covers 17 residues. CDR1 SGHTA and CDR2 FQGNSA come from the germline V gene. The ends were cut back, 2 bases at V and 4 bases at J, with 17 bases in the middle. The DNA of the CDR3 is TGTGCCAGCAGCTTAATGCCAAACCTAGGCGGTAATGAAAAACTGTTTTTT. Translated: CASSLMPNLGGNEKLFF.

The chain employs TRBV19 and TRBJ1-5, with D perhaps TRBD1 (6 bases). V was clipped by 4 bases and J by 0 bases, with 10 bases between them. The CDR3 sequence is 15 residues long. Per the germline V gene, CDR1 is LNHDA and CDR2 is SQIVND (reference sequence). DNA of the CDR3: TGTGCCAGTAGTACCTGGGACATTAGCAATCAGCCCCAGCATTTT. Protein sequence: CASSTWDISNQPQHF.

The rearrangement joins TRBV7-9 to TRBJ2-1; 11 positions match TRBD1. With V trimmed by 5 bases and J by 6 bases, 6 bases remained unmatched. The germline V gene encodes CDR1 SEHNR and CDR2 FQNEAQ (reference sequence). This CDR3 is 15 amino acids long. CDR3 nucleotides: TGTGCCAGCAGCCGGACAGGGGGCTCTCTCAATGAGCAGTTCTTC. This codes for CASSRTGGSLNEQFF.

V is TRBV5-4 and J is TRBJ1-2, with a possible D match to TRBD1 (5 bases). The CDR3 has 15 residues. V dropped 3 bases and J dropped 2 bases, with 14 bases sitting between them. Germline V gene sequence: CDR1 SGHNT, CDR2 YYREEE (reference sequence). The CDR3 nucleotides read TGTGCCAGCAGCTCGGGGGGACGGGAGAACTATGGCTACACCTTC. It encodes CASSSGGRENYGYTF. Combining the CDR3 with reference TRBV5-4 and TRBJ1-2 gives the whole variable domain ETGVTQSPTHLIKTRGQQVTLRCSSQSGHNTVSWYQQALGQGPQFIFQYYREEENGRGNFPPRFSGLQFPNYSSELNVNALELDDSALYLCASSSGGRENYGYTFGSGTRLTVV.

The genes are TRBV6-5 and TRBJ1-6; no definite D call. This CDR3 is 16 amino acids long. Trimming removed 2 bases from V and 7 bases from J, with 15 bases in between. In germline, CDR1 is MNHEY, CDR2 SVGAGI. CDR3 nucleotides: TGTGCCAGCAGTTACATTTCCGGGAGTCCAAATTCACCCCTCCACTTT. This sequence encodes CASSYISGSPNSPLHF.

The rearrangement joins TRBV21-1 to TRBJ2-3; the listed D gene, TRBD2, was not tested against the DNA. TRBV21-1 is a pseudogene. CDR3 size: 19 residues. This chain's CDR3 is CASSKSRVGLAGGPDTQYF. In DNA, the CDR3 is TGTGCCAGCAGCAAAAGCCGGGTGGGACTAGCGGGGGGCCCAGATACGCAGTATTTT.

The rearrangement joins TRBV2 to TRBJ1-6, with 7 positions matching TRBD1. The CDR3 length is 13 residues. Germline V gene data show CDR1 as SNHLY and CDR2 as FYNNEI. The V gene end was trimmed by 6 bases and the J gene end by 10 bases; junction bases not matched to a gene: 6. CDR3 in amino acids: CASRGQRESPLHF. The CDR3, as DNA: TGTGCCAGCAGGGGACAGAGGGAATCACCCCTCCACTTT.

This chain connects TRBV2 to TRBJ1-2; 9 nucleotides match TRBD1. Germline values: CDR1 SNHLY, CDR2 FYNNEI. CDR3 length: 16 amino acids. The junction had 7 bases not matched to a gene; V was cut back by 0 bases and J by 5 bases. The CDR3 nucleotides are TGTGCCAGCAGTGAAGCCGCTTATGGACAGGGGTATGGCTACACCTTC. Protein sequence: CASSEAAYGQGYGYTF.

V gene TRBV7-8 combines with J gene TRBJ2-1; 11 bases are shared with TRBD2. The junction had 14 bases not matched to a gene; V was cut back by 7 bases and J by 0 bases. CDR3 length equals 19 residues. The germline V gene encodes CDR1 SGHVS and CDR2 FQNEAQ. CDR3 nucleotide sequence: TGTGCCAGCATCGGTGGGGCTAGCGGGGGGCTGAGCTCCTACAATGAGCAGTTCTTC. Translating gives CASIGGASGGLSSYNEQFF.

The chain links TRBV18 to TRBJ2-3; D is perhaps TRBD2 (5 bases). V dropped 0 bases and J dropped 4 bases, with 11 bases sitting between them. The length of the CDR3 is 15 residues. The germline V gene encodes CDR1 KGHSH and CDR2 LQKENI. The CDR3 sequence: CASSPPSTRSDTQYF. The DNA of the CDR3 is TGTGCCAGCTCACCACCCTCAACTAGATCAGATACGCAGTATTTT.

This sequence joins TRBV4-2 and TRBJ1-3, with D tentatively TRBD1 (6 bases). Germline assignment: CDR1 LGHNA and CDR2 YNFKEQ. V gave up 3 bases and J gave up 8 bases, with 14 bases separating them. The CDR3 runs to 14 residues. The CDR3 region is CASSQAGAGDTIYF. CDR3 coding DNA: TGTGCCAGCAGCCAGGCAGGGGCGGGAGACACCATATATTTT.

The gene calls are TRBV24-1 and TRBJ1-5; D not resolved. The CDR3 has 12 residues. Germline CDR1 and CDR2: KGHDR and SFDVKD. With 4 bases removed from V and 7 bases from J, the gap between germline ends came to 7 bases. The CDR3 protein is CATSEPEQPQHF. CDR3 coding DNA: TGTGCCACCAGTGAACCCGAGCAGCCCCAGCATTTT.

The rearrangement uses TRBV5-6 and TRBJ1-2, with TRBD1 identical over 8 bases. From germline, CDR1 is SGHDT and CDR2 YYEEEE. The CDR3 contains 14 residues. V was pared by 4 bases and J by 1 base, with 3 bases of the junction left unmatched. The CDR3 loop is CASSMGQVNYGYTF. The CDR3, as DNA: TGTGCCAGCAGCATGGGACAGGTTAACTATGGCTACACCTTC.

In this sample, this clone turned up once. The chain has TRBV6-5 and TRBJ1-4; 8 bases align to TRBD1. Unmatched junction bases numbered 7, after V lost 4 bases and J lost 3 bases. Germline loops: CDR1 MNHEY, CDR2 SVGAGI. The CDR3 is made up of 16 amino acids. The CDR3 coding sequence is TGTGCCAGCAGTTTTTCTCCCAGGGGGCCTAATGAAAAACTGTTTTTT. It yields the protein CASSFSPRGPNEKLFF.

The chain employs TRBV27 and TRBJ2-1; the match to TRBD2 covers 8 bases. CDR3 length: 15 residues. Germline V gene sequence: CDR1 MNHEY, CDR2 SMNVEV (reference sequence). Trimming took 3 bases from V and 9 from J; bases not matched to a gene: 10. The CDR3 DNA is TGTGCCAGCAGTTTGCCCGGGGGGGGTTTGAGTGAGCAGTTCTTC. This translates into CASSLPGGGLSEQFF.

The J gene is TRBJ2-4, the V gene TRBV4-1; tentative D call: TRBD2 (5 bases). Germline CDR1 MGHRA, CDR2 YSYEKL. V was shortened by 1 base and J by 8 bases, with 9 bases between the two germline ends. The CDR3 runs to 13 residues. In DNA, the CDR3 is TGCGCCAGCAGCCAAGCTTCGGAGGACATTCAGTACTTC. Its translation is CASSQASEDIQYF.

The V and J genes are TRBV6-5 and TRBJ2-3; a weak D match, TRBD2 (7 bases). CDR1 is MNHEY and CDR2 is SVGAGI in the germline V gene. CDR3 length: 15 residues. The V end was cut by 11 bases, the J end by 1 base, with 19 bases between. The DNA for the CDR3 is TGTGCCGCCCGGAGGGGGGGGCGGGGCACAGATACGCAGTATTTT. This translates into CAARRGGRGTDTQYF.

This clone was seen only once. This chain links TRBV13 with TRBJ1-1; D gene uncertain. Per germline, CDR1 PRHDT and CDR2 FYEKMQ (reference sequence). V lost 4 bases and J lost 1, with 16 bases in between. This CDR3 has 16 amino acids. The DNA for the CDR3 is TGTGCCAGCAGCTCGACCGGGGAAGGGCCGAACACTGAAGCTTTCTTT. This sequence encodes CASSSTGEGPNTEAFF.